A single sample is the source of the 16 T cell receptor beta chains below, sequenced in a study of blood T cell repertoires in COVID-19 (dated by TCRdb to between 2020 and 2021). Library preparation was by the immunoSEQ multiplex PCR assay. Entries here come from immuneACCESS through TCRdb and include only in-frame sequences with V and J called. Some clones fail to appear in such tables; in the studies checked, an unresolved V gene covers under half of the shortfall, and the cause of the remainder is unknown. This sample holds approximately 250,000 clones; around 84% were observed only once. The ten largest clonotypes hold under 5% of the sample. Specimen: peripheral blood. These receptors originate from a man aged 60 to 75 with acute or convalescent COVID-19.

V is TRBV7-6 and J is TRBJ2-1, with 9 bases fitting TRBD2. CDR3 length: 17 amino acids. Trimming at V came to 3 bases and at J to 7 bases, leaving 13 bases not matched to a gene. Looked up from germline, CDR1 is SGHVS and CDR2 is FNYEAQ. This CDR3 reads CASSFRAGGTSWNEQFF. In nucleotides, the CDR3 is TGTGCCAGCAGCTTCAGGGCGGGAGGGACTTCGTGGAATGAGCAGTTCTTC. Full variable domain (remainder filled in from reference TRBV7-6 and TRBJ2-1): GAGVSQSPRYKVTKRGQDVALRCDPISGHVSLYWYRQALGQGPEFLTYFNYEAQQDKSGLPNDRFSAERPEGSISTLTIQRTEQRDSAMYRCASSFRAGGTSWNEQFFGPGTRLTVL.

The V gene is TRBV7-8, the J gene TRBJ2-7; 8 bases fit TRBD1. The CDR3 is 14 residues long. The V and J ends lost 5 bases and 3 bases, in that order; junction bases with no gene match: 6. Per germline, CDR1 SGHVS and CDR2 FQNEAQ. The CDR3 DNA is TGTGCCAGCAGCCTACATGACAGGGGCTACGAGCAGTACTTC. This codes for CASSLHDRGYEQYF.

This sequence joins TRBV7-9 and TRBJ2-3, with 8 bases lining up with TRBD2. CDR1 is SEHNR and CDR2 is FQNEAQ in the germline V gene (reference sequence). V dropped 1 base and J dropped 5; count of bases not matched to a gene: 5. The CDR3 has 15 amino acids. In DNA, the CDR3 is TGTGCCAGCAGCTTAGAGTCCCTAGCGGGAGATACGCAGTATTTT. Its translation is CASSLESLAGDTQYF.

V usage is TRBV27 and J usage is TRBJ2-7; weak D call: TRBD1 (6 bases). V lost 6 bases, J lost 2 bases, and 14 bases lay in between. Germline V gene sequence: CDR1 MNHEY, CDR2 SMNVEV (reference sequence). The CDR3 runs to 14 residues. The CDR3: CASSRDRPTYEQYF. In nucleotides, the CDR3 is TGTGCCAGCAGCCGCGACAGGCCGACCTACGAGCAGTACTTC.

This sequence joins TRBV3-1 (or the pseudogene TRBV3-2) and TRBJ2-2; D uncertain. CDR3 length: 13 residues. V was shortened by 10 bases and J by 6 bases, with 15 bases between the two germline ends. Germline V gene lookup returns CDR1 LGHDT and CDR2 YNNKEL (reference sequence). The CDR3 DNA is TGTGCCACTCGGTCCGGGTGGTCCGGGGAGCTGTTTTTT. Amino acid sequence: CATRSGWSGELFF.

This clone was counted a few times. The J gene is TRBJ2-1, the V gene TRBV7-3; D may be TRBD2 (6 bases). Trimming removed 4 bases at V and 8 bases at J, with 15 bases between. The CDR3 has 14 amino acids. Per germline, CDR1 SGHTA and CDR2 FQGTGA. CDR3 in DNA: TGTGCCAGCAGCTCCGGGACTCGTACGGATGAGCAGTTCTTC. It codes for CASSSGTRTDEQFF.

The chain carries TRBV3-1 (or the pseudogene TRBV3-2) and TRBJ1-1, with TRBD1 identical over 7 bases. Looked up from germline, CDR1 is LGHDT and CDR2 is YNNKEL (reference sequence). The ends lost 4 bases at V and 0 bases at J; junction bases unmatched: 2. This CDR3 has 14 residues. CDR3 sequence reads: CASSRGQMNTEAFF. CDR3 DNA: TGTGCCAGCAGCCGGGGACAGATGAACACTGAAGCTTTCTTT.

CDR3 sequence (DNA): TGTGCCAGCAGCGTACAGGGGACCCAAGAGACCCAGTACTTC. As protein: CASSVQGTQETQYF. V usage is TRBV11-2 and J usage is TRBJ2-5; 7 positions agree with TRBD1. Germline V CDR1 and CDR2: SGHAT, FQNNGV. V trimming: 5 bases; J trimming: 1 base; junction bases outside the gene matches: 4. The CDR3 has 14 amino acids.

This chain links TRBV2 with TRBJ1-6, with a possible D match to TRBD1 (6 bases). The V and J ends lost 3 bases and 7 bases respectively, with 13 bases between them. The CDR3 consists of 15 residues. The germline CDR1 and CDR2 sequences are SNHLY and FYNNEI. The CDR3 protein is CASSEGTGPNSPLHF. The CDR3 DNA reads TGTGCCAGCAGTGAGGGAACAGGGCCAAATTCACCCCTCCACTTT.

This clone has only a few counts. J is TRBJ2-5 and V is TRBV3-1 (or the pseudogene TRBV3-2); 14 nucleotides line up with TRBD2. The V segment lost 3 bases and the J segment 3 bases; nucleotides outside the gene matches: 3. The CDR3 sequence is 16 residues long. The germline gives CDR1 LGHDT, CDR2 YNNKEL (reference sequence). The CDR3 nucleotides read TGTGCCAGCAGCCACGGACTAGCGGGGGGCAAAGAGACCCAGTACTTC. Translation gives CASSHGLAGGKETQYF.

The chain is built from TRBV12-3 or TRBV12-4 and TRBJ2-7; tentatively, D is TRBD2 (6 bases). V was clipped by 6 bases and J by 5 bases, with 14 bases between them. The CDR3 totals 13 residues. CDR3 in amino acids: CASSIGGKDEQYF. CDR3 nucleotide sequence: TGTGCCAGCAGCATCGGAGGGAAAGACGAGCAGTACTTC.

The chain couples TRBV28 to TRBJ1-6; TRBD1 aligns across 7 bases. The CDR3 consists of 14 residues. Trimming removed 3 bases from V and 7 bases from J; junction bases left unmatched: 3. The germline V gene encodes CDR1 MDHEN and CDR2 SYDVKM. The CDR3 region has the DNA TGTGCCAGCAGTTTCCAGACAGGGAATTCACCCCTCCACTTT. It translates to CASSFQTGNSPLHF.

This clone has a handful of counts. This chain connects TRBV5-1 to TRBJ1-6; 9 positions agree with TRBD1. Per the germline V gene, CDR1 is SGHRS and CDR2 is YFSETQ. The CDR3 runs 15 residues. After removal of 4 bases from V and 7 bases from J, the junction contained 6 bases not matched to a gene. DNA of the CDR3: TGCGCCAGCAGCCCCGGGACAGGGTTAAATTCACCCCTCCACTTT. Its protein is CASSPGTGLNSPLHF. Full variable domain (rest looked up from reference TRBV5-1 and TRBJ1-6): KAGVTQTPRYLIKTRGQQVTLSCSPISGHRSVSWYQQTPGQGLQFLFEYFSETQRNKGNFPGRFSGRQFSNSRSEMNVSTLELGDSALYLCASSPGTGLNSPLHFGNGTRLTVT.

The J gene is TRBJ2-7, the V gene TRBV7-3; no definite D call. CDR1 is SGHTA and CDR2 is FQGTGA in the germline V gene. The CDR3 extends over 13 amino acids. V shed 0 bases and J shed 5 bases, with 8 bases lying between them. In DNA form, the CDR3 reads TGTGCCAGCAGCTTAACGCGCCAGGACGAGCAGTACTTC. Amino acid sequence: CASSLTRQDEQYF.

This chain uses TRBV5-6 with TRBJ1-1; D is perhaps TRBD1 (6 bases). This CDR3 is built from 15 residues. V was pared by 4 bases and J by 4 bases, with 17 bases between. Germline V CDR1 and CDR2: SGHDT, YYEEEE. The DNA of the CDR3 is TGTGCCAGCAGCCCCTTGACAGGTGTGGGCACTGAAGCTTTCTTT. Protein sequence: CASSPLTGVGTEAFF.

The chain combines TRBV7-6 with TRBJ2-1; 8 bases line up with TRBD2. This CDR3 spans 16 amino acids. In germline, CDR1 is SGHVS, CDR2 FNYEAQ. V shed 0 bases, J shed 8 bases, and the junction held 9 bases outside the gene matches. The CDR3 loop reads CASSLAPGLASDEQFF. The CDR3 DNA is TGTGCCAGCAGCTTAGCGCCCGGACTAGCCTCCGATGAGCAGTTCTTC. The full variable domain, completed using reference TRBV7-6 and TRBJ2-1, is GAGVSQSPRYKVTKRGQDVALRCDPISGHVSLYWYRQALGQGPEFLTYFNYEAQQDKSGLPNDRFSAERPEGSISTLTIQRTEQRDSAMYRCASSLAPGLASDEQFFGPGTRLTVL.